This T cell receptor (beta chain) was recovered during a study of radiotherapy plus CTLA-4 blockade in lung cancer. Study as a whole: Objective responses were documented in around 19% of patients, with disease control in about 29%. The study's findings and limits: In blood, tumor-derived TCR clones expanded after radiotherapy plus ipilimumab.

Patients in the study, people with chemo-refractory metastatic non-small-cell lung cancer, received focal radiation plus ipilimumab CTLA-4 blockade. This table comes from immunoSEQ multiplex PCR, and its TCRdb copy is limited to in-frame clones, with some not included. The sample contains more than 40,000 clones, approximately 79% of which appear only once. The CDR3 runs 14 residues. Germline CDR1 and CDR2: SGDLS and YYNGEE. Between the trimmed V and J ends, which lost 0 bases and 6 bases, there was a span of 12 bases. Note on this clone: What it recognizes is unknown.

This sequence originates from a human donor with non-small cell lung cancer who had stable disease on radiotherapy plus ipilimumab. The chain carries TRBV9 and TRBJ1-1; D is unresolved. The sequenced sample was peripheral blood, obtained from a patient treated with radiotherapy plus ipilimumab. This chain's CDR3 is CASSVGVTRAEAFF. DNA of the CDR3: TGTGCCAGCAGCGTAGGGGTTACGAGGGCTGAAGCTTTCTTT.